Here is one T cell receptor beta chain with its context. The data stem from a study of blood T cell repertoires in COVID-19. Background on the study: The United States, Italy and Spain were the sources of the acute and convalescent COVID-19 samples. The cDNA or gDNA used as material had been derived from T cells, B-cell-depleted T cells, or PBMCs.

This CDR3 has 14 residues. V lost 6 bases to trimming and J lost 4 bases, with 15 bases between them. Germline V gene lookup returns CDR1 LNHDA and CDR2 SQIVND (reference sequence). All enrollees were about 18 to 89 years old and from 24 US areas. Per the original methods: Reference gene primer amplification gave nucleated cell count estimates. Sequencing used immunoSEQ multiplex PCR; TCRdb keeps in-frame clones, though not all of them. That table is the source of V, J and clone size, and D and trimming were worked out from the DNA. The sample holds almost 250,000 clones; over 75% are singletons and the top ten take around 9.8%.

The TCR was taken from a woman aged 45-65 years with acute COVID-19. Sample: PBMCs or T cells enriched from blood (not recorded which). The chain couples TRBV19 to TRBJ1-2; D perhaps matches TRBD1 (5 bases). In DNA, the CDR3 is TGTGCCAGTAGCTGGCCAGGGTCGATCTATGGCTACACCTTC. Residues: CASSWPGSIYGYTF.